This TCR beta chain emerged from a study of identical twins. TCRdb used MiXCR to reprocess the 5' RACE reads, holding one entry per CDR3 protein. The data hold 200,000 to 250,000 distinct CDR3 sequences, with roughly 7.1% observed a single time. Germline trimming cut 6 bases from V and 4 bases from J; bases unmatched to any gene: 8. Per the germline V gene, CDR1 is LGHNA and CDR2 is YNFKEQ. The CDR3 contains 15 residues. This same sample was also taken into another study, of T cells expressing NK-cell markers. That study reports: As a fraction of CD8+ T cells, dominant NKG2C+ clonotypes reached roughly 1.0-7.5% in a handful of donors. Certain NKG2C+ T cell clones were expanded, and their HCMV specificity remained unclear.

The chain recombines TRBV4-2 with TRBJ2-3; 9 bases map to TRBD2. The sample taken for sequencing was CD8+ T cells sorted from blood. The sequence was collected from a woman younger than 35 in good health. The CDR3 coding sequence is TGTGCCAGCAGTCCTAGCGGGGATTTGTCAGATACGCAGTATTTT. This encodes CASSPSGDLSDTQYF.